This TCR beta chain was recovered during a study of blood T cell repertoires in COVID-19. Study in general: The origin of the acute and convalescent COVID-19 samples was the United States, Italy and Spain.

Germline CDR1 and CDR2: SGDLS and YYNGEE. The CDR3 contains 15 residues. Deletions cut 0 bases from V and 1 base from J, with 7 bases between. Under the authors' procedure: Amplified reference gene primers provided the basis for estimating nucleated cell counts. Sequenced by immunoSEQ multiplex PCR; TCRdb stores in-frame clones only, minus some. V and J calls and clone size are those listed in that table; D and trimming were worked out from the DNA. The repertoire has roughly 670,000 clones, more than 80% of them found once; the top ten carry roughly 0.25%. A word on this clone: The same CDR3 can be traced to other DNA sequences in this sample.

The chain carries TRBV9 and TRBJ2-2, with D hard to call. The clonotype was recovered from a woman between 18 and 29 years old with acute or convalescent COVID-19. Specimen: peripheral blood. CDR3 amino acids: CASSVGSGNTGELFF. The CDR3 nucleotides read TGTGCCAGCAGCGTAGGTTCAGGGAACACCGGGGAGCTGTTTTTT.